This is a list of T cell receptor beta chains from one sample in a study of blood T cell repertoires in COVID-19. Some clones are missing from TCRdb's copy, which holds only in-frame ones; the method was immunoSEQ multiplex PCR. The sample gives under 200,000 clones, 80% of which show up once; approximately 6.9% is in the top ten. Sequences were obtained from peripheral blood. Source of these receptors: a man aged 60 to 69 with acute or convalescent COVID-19. CDR3s include the opening cysteine and the closing phenylalanine or tryptophan. The D gene is left open where the match is weak. The size field is filled for only some rows; it gives once, few, many or a size class.

CDR3aa	CDR3nt	j_gene	d_gene	v_gene	abundance	len
CSASDHSRSYNEQFF	TGCAGTGCTAGTGACCATAGTCGGTCCTACAATGAGCAGTTCTTC	TRBJ2-1	-	TRBV20-1	-	15
CASSYSGTSAGNEQFF	TGTGCCAGCAGTTACTCGGGGACTAGCGCCGGCAATGAGCAGTTCTTC	TRBJ2-1	TRBD2	TRBV6-5	-	16
CASNEGVYGYTF	TGTGCCAGTAACGAGGGGGTCTATGGCTACACCTTC	TRBJ1-2	-	TRBV19	-	12
CASSFPGGRDTQYF	TGCGCCAGCAGCTTCCCCGGAGGTCGGGATACGCAGTATTTT	TRBJ2-3	-	TRBV5-1	-	14
CSVEARGTRDTQYF	TGCAGCGTTGAGGCCCGGGGGACGAGAGATACGCAGTATTTT	TRBJ2-3	-	TRBV29-1	-	14
CASSFTATGTGNTIYF	TGTGCCAGCAGTTTTACTGCCACAGGGACTGGAAACACCATATATTTT	TRBJ1-3	-	TRBV3-1/TRBV3-2	-	16
CATSRDSGSYNEQFF	TGTGCCACCAGCAGAGATAGCGGCTCCTACAATGAGCAGTTCTTC	TRBJ2-1	-	TRBV15	-	15
CASSLERLAGGTDTQYF	TGCGCCAGCAGCTTGGAAAGACTAGCGGGGGGGACAGATACGCAGTATTTT	TRBJ2-3	TRBD2	TRBV5-1	once	17
CASSLAGGSYEQYF	TGCGCCAGCAGCTTGGCAGGGGGGTCCTACGAGCAGTACTTC	TRBJ2-7	-	TRBV5-1	few	14
CATSTGGSYNEQFF	TGTGCCACCAGTACAGGGGGCTCCTACAATGAGCAGTTCTTC	TRBJ2-1	TRBD1	TRBV24-1	-	14